The clone carrying this TCR beta chain was seen more than once but under ten times. Its antigen is currently unknown. There are 13 residues in the CDR3. Trimming cost V 1 base and J 6 bases, with 6 bases left between them. Germline CDR1 is LNHNV and CDR2 is YYDKDF (reference sequence). The data are from a study of regulatory T cells in long-lasting Graves disease. Study-wide points: Whereas new patients shared 950 to 1,000 public clonotypes, persistent patients shared more, at a few thousand. Persistent disease was associated with favored TRBV28 usage and with favored use of TRBJ1-2 and TRBJ2-5. Persistent Graves' patients showed less TCR diversity than newly diagnosed ones.

Building of the TCR beta libraries involved iRepertoire HTBI primers and Arm-PCR of CDR3 regions. Authors' processing steps: Sample data revealed 60 to 80 TRBV and over twelve TRBJ segments. MiXCR, run by TCRdb on the multiplex PCR reads, gives a single entry per CDR3 protein. In this record, the V and J calls reflect TCRdb's handling and not the investigators' own analysis. The repertoire consists of about 290,000 distinct CDR3 sequences, with under 25% occurring once and the leading ten covering approximately 60%. Time point meaning: persistent/refractory GD, antithyroid drugs over 5 years with positive TRAb. Extracted PBMC RNA gave rise to the TCR library.

The sequence came from a female donor with Graves disease. The material was peripheral blood mononuclear cells (PBMCs), obtained when the disease was refractory, from a patient treated with antithyroid drugs. This rearrangement joins TRBV15 to TRBJ2-2, with no clear D. CDR3 protein: CATSRVSAGELFF. The CDR3 coding sequence is TGTGCCACCAGCAGAGTTAGTGCCGGGGAGCTGTTTTTT.